This T cell receptor (beta chain) is drawn from a study of CD8+ T cells in alopecia areata. In the case of this clone: Its antigen is undetermined.

CDR3 size: 12 residues. V lost 2 bases, J lost 5 bases, and 10 bases lay in between. Looked up from germline, CDR1 is GTSNPN and CDR2 is SVGIG (reference sequence). Treatment indicated: oral pan-JAK inhibitor, 5-10 mg twice daily. RNA, once extracted, was reverse transcribed into cDNA for use as the sequencing template. Repertoires were generated with immunoSEQ multiplex PCR, while TCRdb's copy carries only in-frame clones and drops some. The sample consists of 150,000 to 200,000 clones, about 53% of them appearing once. Study-wide results and caveats: Across lesional scalp, and particularly alopecia totalis/universalis, clonality surpassed that of normal scalp.

The clonotype originates from a human donor with alopecia areata. J is TRBJ2-7 and V is TRBV30; D unclear. The input for sequencing was CD8+ T cells sorted from blood, taken at week 24, from a patient treated with tofacitinib. CDR3 DNA: TGTGCCTGGAGTTTTAGTTCGGACGAGCAGTACTTC. Amino acid sequence: CAWSFSSDEQYF.